The T cell receptor (beta chain) described here comes from a study of OX40 agonist ivuxolimab in advanced cancers. About the research overall: Patients were dosed with the agonistic anti-OX40 (CD134) antibody ivuxolimab. Patients receiving dose escalation had hepatocellular carcinoma, melanoma, renal cell or head and neck cancer. Regarding the study as a whole: Both CD4+ and CD8+ T cell populations in blood had undergone clonal expansion by week 6 at 0.1 to 3.0 mg/kg.

In the case of this clone: Its antigen is unknown.

In germline, CDR1 is SGHRS, CDR2 YFSETQ. The CDR3 consists of 16 residues. J was trimmed by 4 bases and V by 6 bases; bases with no gene match: 8. Libraries were prepared by immunoSEQ multiplex PCR; TCRdb keeps only in-frame clonotypes and omits some of them. The profile shows around 89,000 clones, approximately 90% of them singletons. The input for sequencing was CD4+ or CD8+ T cells sorted from blood, taken in a trial of the OX40 agonist ivuxolimab. The rearrangement joins TRBV5-1 to TRBJ2-6; TRBD1 agrees at 9 bases. The sequence derives from an adult with an advanced solid tumor such as melanoma, head and neck, liver or kidney cancer. The CDR3 region is CASTLQGAAGANVLTF. Here the CDR3 DNA reads TGCGCCAGCACCCTACAGGGGGCGGCCGGGGCCAACGTCCTGACTTTC.